This paragraph covers one T cell receptor beta chain sequence. The data were obtained in a study of CD8 T cells in Susac syndrome. CDR3 length: 12 residues. V was trimmed by 6 bases and J by 2 bases, leaving 7 bases between them. It was with random hexamers that roughly 0.45 to 1 ug RNA was reverse transcribed. The TCR beta CDR3 was amplified by immunoSEQ multiplex PCR across 54 Vbeta, 13 Jbeta. Each CDR3 protein gets one entry after TCRdb re-called the immunoSEQ multiplex PCR reads with MiXCR. The sample contains about 250,000 distinct CDR3 sequences, about 94% of which appear only once. V usage is TRBV12-3 or TRBV12-4 and J usage is TRBJ2-5; perhaps TRBD2 as D (6 bases). The material sequenced was CD4+ T cells from PBMCs. The receptor was derived from a human donor with multiple sclerosis. The CDR3, as DNA: TGTGCCAGCAGGGGGGGACAAGAGACCCAGTACTTC. Amino acid sequence: CASRGGQETQYF.